This T cell receptor beta chain was observed in a study of Graves' ophthalmopathy and Graves' hyperthyroidism. This clonotype has at least ten counts. The study amplified TCR beta CDR3 regions using RNA transcripts. Investigators did first-round RT-PCR with HTBI primers, then second-round multiplex PCR. TCRdb re-called the multiplex PCR reads with MiXCR, one entry per CDR3 protein. This sample carries hundreds of thousands of distinct CDR3 sequences, approximately 22% of them seen once, and the ten largest clones take more than 5.5%. No ophthalmopathy within 18 months of follow-up signified stable hyperthyroidism. Only newly diagnosed hyperthyroidism patients aged 18 to 65, with under 2 months' duration, were enrolled. Diagnoses were established from clinical symptoms, serum thyroxine, TRAb, thyroid ultrasound and orbital computed tomography. Around 9.9 ml of fresh blood yielded the PBMCs by density gradient.

Germline loops: CDR1 MNHEY, CDR2 SVGAGI. The J segment lost 7 bases and the V segment lost 6 bases, leaving 4 bases of the junction unmatched. The CDR3 spans 13 residues. The sequenced sample was peripheral blood. This chain links TRBV6-5 with TRBJ2-5, with TRBD1 identical over 11 bases. This sequence originates from a woman between 18 and 30 years old with stable Graves' hyperthyroidism. Some clones in this sample may be carry-over from other donors' samples. CDR3 in amino acids: CASRDRGLGTQYF. CDR3 DNA sequence: TGTGCCAGCAGGGACAGGGGGCTGGGGACCCAGTACTTC.